These 31 T cell receptor beta chains were sequenced from one sample in a study of blood T cell repertoires in COVID-19. Some clones are missing from TCRdb's copy, which holds only in-frame ones; the method was immunoSEQ multiplex PCR. The data contain under 45,000 clones, 89% of them singletons. Sequenced material: peripheral blood. All receptors come from a human donor in a cohort sampled during active COVID-19.

The V and J genes are TRBV18 and TRBJ1-1, with D maybe TRBD1 (5 bases). V was trimmed by 6 bases and J by 8 bases, leaving 10 bases between them. This CDR3 has 11 amino acids. CDR1 and CDR2 (germline): KGHSH, LQKENI. CDR3 in amino acids: CASSGQQEAFF. CDR3 coding DNA: TGTGCCAGCTCCGGACAACAGGAAGCTTTCTTT.

The chain uses TRBV11-2 and TRBJ1-4; possible D gene TRBD1, 5 bases. The V gene lost 1 base and the J gene lost 6 bases, with 21 bases spanning the gap. The CDR3 runs 18 residues. Germline CDR1 is SGHAT and CDR2 is FQNNGV. CDR3: CASSLGRHPQGRYEKLFF. In DNA form, the CDR3 reads TGTGCCAGCAGCTTAGGCCGCCACCCGCAGGGCAGATATGAAAAACTGTTTTTT. Combining the CDR3 with reference TRBV11-2 and TRBJ1-4 gives the whole variable domain EAGVAQSPRYKIIEKRQSVAFWCNPISGHATLYWYQQILGQGPKLLIQFQNNGVVDDSQLPKDRFSAERLKGVDSTLKIQPAKLEDSAVYLCASSLGRHPQGRYEKLFFGSGTQLSVL.

This clone came up a few times. V usage is TRBV24-1 and J usage is TRBJ1-2; possible D gene TRBD1, 5 bases. Germline-derived CDR1 and CDR2 are KGHDR and SFDVKD. This CDR3 comprises 12 residues. The V gene lost 5 bases and the J gene lost 7 bases, with 10 bases spanning the gap. CDR3 DNA sequence: TGTGCCACCAGTGTCAGGGAGGGTGGCTACACCTTC. Its translation is CATSVREGGYTF.

The V gene is TRBV4-3, the J gene TRBJ1-4; a weak D match, TRBD1 (5 bases). The CDR3 has 16 residues. Germline loops: CDR1 LGHNA, CDR2 YSLEER. The V gene lost 0 bases and the J gene lost 7 bases, with 15 bases spanning the gap. CDR3 region: CASSQDLEGMLEKLFF. The DNA for the CDR3 is TGCGCCAGCAGCCAAGATCTGGAGGGGATGCTTGAAAAACTGTTTTTT.

The V and J genes are TRBV7-2 and TRBJ2-7, with 10 bases matching TRBD1. The CDR3 length is 16 residues. Germline V gene lookup returns CDR1 SGHTA and CDR2 FQGNSA. V gave up 5 bases and J gave up 1 base; unmatched junction bases: 8. The CDR3 loop is CASSPYGTGDSYEQYF. DNA of the CDR3: TGTGCCAGCAGCCCTTATGGGACAGGGGATTCCTACGAGCAGTACTTC.

This rearrangement joins TRBV4-3 to TRBJ1-2; tentative D call: TRBD1 (5 bases). In germline, CDR1 is LGHNA, CDR2 YSLEER. CDR3 length: 15 amino acids. V lost 6 bases to trimming and J lost 4 bases, with 18 bases between them. The CDR3 coding sequence is TGCGCCAGCAGTCCGGAACTCAGGGTATCCTATGGCTACACCTTC. Translated, it gives CASSPELRVSYGYTF.

The V and J genes are TRBV4-3 and TRBJ2-7; TRBD2 matches 7 bases. CDR1 is LGHNA, CDR2 YSLEER, per germline. The CDR3 covers 14 residues. After removal of 0 bases from V and 8 bases from J, the junction contained 7 bases not matched to a gene. The CDR3 DNA reads TGCGCCAGCAGCCAAGAGAGCGGGAAAGGGAAGCAGTACTTC. Its protein product is CASSQESGKGKQYF.

J is TRBJ1-2 and V is TRBV12-3 or TRBV12-4; D remains unclear. The ends were cut back, 1 base at V and 8 bases at J, with 5 bases in the middle. This CDR3 is 11 amino acids long. CDR3 nucleotides: TGTGCCAGCAGTTTAGACAGCGGCTACACCTTC. Protein sequence: CASSLDSGYTF.

This chain joins TRBV4-1 and TRBJ2-7; 11 bases line up with TRBD1. Germline CDR1 is MGHRA and CDR2 is YSYEKL. CDR3 length: 15 amino acids. With V trimmed by 3 bases and J by 3 bases, 4 bases remained unmatched. For the CDR3, the DNA is TGCGCCAGCAGCCACCCGGGACAGGGGGACTACGAGCAGTACTTC. Translation: CASSHPGQGDYEQYF.

The genes are TRBV5-8 and TRBJ1-4; 8 positions match TRBD1. Germline trimming cut 0 bases from V and 10 bases from J; bases unmatched to any gene: 5. This CDR3 has 14 residues. Germline CDR1 is SGHTS and CDR2 is YDEGEE. The CDR3 loop is CASSLGTGTRKLFF. In DNA, the CDR3 is TGTGCCAGCAGCTTGGGGACAGGGACGAGAAAACTGTTTTTT.

The CDR3 DNA sequence: TGTGCCAGCAGCCCGGACAGCTACAATCAGCCCCAGCATTTT. The encoded protein is CASSPDSYNQPQHF. The chain combines TRBV6-6 with TRBJ1-5; D possibly corresponds to TRBD1 (6 bases). V was shortened by 6 bases and J by 3 bases, with 12 bases between the two germline ends. The CDR3 has 14 residues. CDR1 and CDR2 from the germline V gene are MNHNY and SVGAGI (reference sequence).

The CDR3 nucleotides read TGCGCCAGCAGCCAAGAAGGACAGGGACTTAACTATGGCTACACCTTC. This sequence encodes CASSQEGQGLNYGYTF. The chain links TRBV4-3 to TRBJ1-2; 8 bases line up with TRBD1. Germline V gene data show CDR1 as LGHNA and CDR2 as YSLEER. Unmatched junction bases numbered 4, after V lost 0 bases and J lost 1 base. The CDR3 is made up of 16 amino acids.

The V gene is TRBV19, the J gene TRBJ1-1, with D uncertain. CDR3 length equals 15 residues. Germline V gives CDR1 LNHDA, CDR2 SQIVND (reference sequence). Trimming shortened V by 1 base and J by 3 bases, and 12 bases separated the two germline ends. The CDR3 DNA is TGTGCCAGTAGTATAGTCCTAGGGAGAGACACTGAAGCTTTCTTT. It translates to CASSIVLGRDTEAFF.

The chain uses TRBV7-9 and TRBJ2-7; 8 bases fit TRBD2. V trimming: 1 base; J trimming: 4 bases; junction bases outside the gene matches: 6. This CDR3 has 15 amino acids. Germline values: CDR1 SEHNR, CDR2 FQNEAQ (reference sequence). CDR3 sequence reads: CASSLVVAGRYEQYF. The DNA of the CDR3 is TGTGCCAGCAGCTTAGTGGTAGCGGGGAGGTACGAGCAGTACTTC.

The rearrangement uses TRBV7-7 and TRBJ1-1; D is uncertain. Germline V gene sequence: CDR1 SSHAT, CDR2 FNYEAQ (reference sequence). CDR3 length equals 13 residues. The V gene lost 5 bases and the J gene lost 0 bases, with 7 bases spanning the gap. CDR3 region: CASSITLNTEAFF. The CDR3, as DNA: TGTGCCAGCAGCATTACATTGAACACTGAAGCTTTCTTT.

This chain uses TRBV5-6 with TRBJ2-7, with 9 positions matching TRBD1. Germline V CDR1 and CDR2: SGHDT, YYEEEE. The CDR3 runs to 14 residues. The junction had 7 bases not matched to a gene; V was cut back by 2 bases and J by 7 bases. The CDR3 DNA sequence: TGTGCCAGCAGCTTCGGGACAGGGATGGGGGAGCAGTACTTC. Residues: CASSFGTGMGEQYF.

V gene TRBV5-1 combines with J gene TRBJ1-1; D perhaps matches TRBD1 (5 bases). Germline assignment: CDR1 SGHRS and CDR2 YFSETQ. The CDR3 spans 13 residues. V lost 2 bases, J lost 2 bases, and 7 bases lay in between. The CDR3 coding sequence is TGCGCCAGCAGCTTTCAGGGTAACACTGAAGCTTTCTTT. Translating gives CASSFQGNTEAFF.

This sequence joins TRBV12-3 or TRBV12-4 and TRBJ2-7, with D perhaps TRBD2 (6 bases). The CDR3 consists of 13 residues. V was pared by 3 bases and J by 3 bases, with 9 bases between. The CDR3 is CASSLWRDYEQYF. The CDR3 coding sequence is TGTGCCAGCAGTTTGTGGAGGGACTACGAGCAGTACTTC.

This clone was detected only once. The chain has TRBV21-1 and TRBJ1-2; TRBD1, as called in the table, went unchecked against the DNA. TRBV21-1 is marked as a pseudogene. The CDR3 is made up of 12 amino acids. The CDR3 DNA reads as TGTGCCAGCAGCTCCCGACATCGCTGCTACACCTTC. It encodes CASSSRHRCYTF.

Comments on this clone: At the DNA level, this CDR3 is encoded by other sequences in the same sample as well. The chain links TRBV5-1 to TRBJ2-7; D is undetermined. The CDR3 covers 13 residues. Trimming shortened V by 5 bases and J by 2 bases, and 11 bases separated the two germline ends. CDR1 is SGHRS, CDR2 YFSETQ, per germline. CDR3 coding DNA: TGCGCCAGCAGTCTGACAAGTACCTACGAGCAGTACTTC. The encoded protein is CASSLTSTYEQYF. Variable domain in full (rest from reference TRBV5-1 and TRBJ2-7): KAGVTQTPRYLIKTRGQQVTLSCSPISGHRSVSWYQQTPGQGLQFLFEYFSETQRNKGNFPGRFSGRQFSNSRSEMNVSTLELGDSALYLCASSLTSTYEQYFGPGTRLTVT.

The chain is built from TRBV7-2 and TRBJ2-7; D is possibly TRBD1 (6 bases). The germline gives CDR1 SGHTA, CDR2 FQGNSA. V was trimmed by 4 bases and J by 6 bases, leaving 16 bases between them. The CDR3 consists of 14 residues. The CDR3 region has the DNA TGTGCCAGCAGCTACGATCAGGGGCTTGGCGAGCAGTACTTC. Residues: CASSYDQGLGEQYF.

This clone was seen a single time. The chain recombines TRBV16 with TRBJ2-5; D is possibly TRBD1 (6 bases). Trimming pared 5 bases from V and 1 base from J, leaving 20 bases between. CDR3 length: 17 residues. Per the germline V gene, CDR1 is KGHSY and CDR2 is FQNENV. CDR3 DNA: TGTGCCAGCAGCTTCAGGGCCAGGCAGGGGACCCAAGAGACCCAGTACTTC. As protein: CASSFRARQGTQETQYF.

This clone appeared a few times. The chain uses TRBV29-1 and TRBJ2-6; D uncertain. Germline V gives CDR1 SQVTM, CDR2 ANQGSEA. The CDR3 consists of 19 residues. Trimming stripped 0 bases from V and 0 bases from J, with 18 bases between. CDR3 nucleotide sequence: TGCAGCGTTGAAGACAATCCCCTCCCCGTACTCTCTGGGGCCAACGTCCTGACTTTC. Encoded protein: CSVEDNPLPVLSGANVLTF.

This sequence joins TRBV5-4 and TRBJ2-7; 10 bases line up with TRBD1. The V gene end was trimmed by 0 bases and the J gene end by 3 bases; junction bases not matched to a gene: 3. Germline V gene sequence: CDR1 SGHNT, CDR2 YYREEE (reference sequence). There are 15 residues in the CDR3. Here the CDR3 reads CASSLGGQGFYEQYF. CDR3 sequence (DNA): TGTGCCAGCAGCTTGGGGGGACAGGGGTTCTACGAGCAGTACTTC.

The chain links TRBV6-2 or TRBV6-3 to TRBJ2-7; the match to TRBD1 covers 7 bases. Germline CDR1 MNHEY, CDR2 SVGEGT. Germline trimming cut 5 bases from V and 6 bases from J; bases unmatched to any gene: 1. The CDR3 loop spans 11 amino acids. CDR3 region: CASSTGVEQYF. CDR3 DNA: TGTGCCAGCAGTACAGGGGTCGAGCAGTACTTC.

This chain links TRBV6-5 with TRBJ1-1; D may be TRBD1 (6 bases). The CDR3 loop spans 14 amino acids. Germline loops: CDR1 MNHEY, CDR2 SVGAGI. Trimming removed 8 bases at V and 4 bases at J, with 17 bases between. CDR3 sequence reads: CASFPWGGLTEAFF. The CDR3 DNA follows: TGTGCCAGCTTTCCGTGGGGGGGCCTCACTGAAGCTTTCTTT.

The chain has TRBV5-1 and TRBJ1-1; D not resolved. CDR1 is SGHRS, CDR2 YFSETQ, per germline. The ends were cut back, 0 bases at V and 5 bases at J, with 14 bases in the middle. The CDR3 extends over 15 amino acids. CDR3 DNA sequence: TGCGCCAGCAGCTTGGGCCGGGAGGTTGCGACTGAAGCTTTCTTT. Its translation is CASSLGREVATEAFF.

The J gene is TRBJ1-2, the V gene TRBV27; D might be TRBD1 (5 bases). The CDR3 extends over 14 amino acids. Trimming took off 6 bases at V and 4 bases at J, with 15 bases between the two ends. Per the germline V gene, CDR1 is MNHEY and CDR2 is SMNVEV (reference sequence). Written as DNA, the CDR3 is TGTGCCAGCAGAAGTACAGGTTCCGTCTATGGCTACACCTTC. Its translation is CASRSTGSVYGYTF.

The CDR3, as DNA: TGCGCCAGCAGCCAAGATCGGGAGAGGTATAATTCACCCCTCCACTTT. This gives the protein CASSQDRERYNSPLHF. The rearrangement links TRBV4-3 to TRBJ1-6; no firm D call. V was pared by 0 bases and J by 4 bases, with 10 bases between. Germline CDR1 reads LGHNA; CDR2 reads YSLEER. The CDR3 is 16 residues long.

CDR3 DNA: TGTGCCAGCAGCAAGCACGGGGAGCCCCAGCATTTT. Its protein is CASSKHGEPQHF. The J gene is TRBJ1-5, the V gene TRBV6-5; D unclear. Trimming shortened V by 6 bases and J by 8 bases, and 11 bases separated the two germline ends. The CDR3 totals 12 residues. Germline assignment: CDR1 MNHEY and CDR2 SVGAGI.

This clone appeared a single time. The chain links TRBV6-6 to TRBJ2-3, with 9 nucleotides matching TRBD2. There are 14 residues in the CDR3. V trimming: 6 bases; J trimming: 3 bases; junction bases outside the gene matches: 4. Germline CDR1 is MNHNY and CDR2 is SVGAGI (reference sequence). For the CDR3, the DNA is TGTGCCAGCAGCCCCGGACTAGCGACAGATACGCAGTATTTT. Its protein is CASSPGLATDTQYF.